This TCR beta chain was obtained from a study of blood T cell repertoires in COVID-19. Data came from immunoSEQ multiplex PCR; TCRdb stores just in-frame clones and leaves some out. The sample lists fewer than 80,000 clones; about four fifths were seen once. J gave up 0 bases and V 3 bases, and 11 bases lay outside the gene matches. Per the germline V gene, CDR1 is SGHVT and CDR2 is SQSDAQ. There are 17 residues in the CDR3. The rearrangement links TRBV7-4 to TRBJ2-7, with TRBD2 identical over 7 bases. The specimen sequenced was peripheral blood. This TCR was sampled from a human donor in a cohort sampled during active COVID-19. CDR3 bases: TGTGCCAGCAGCTTTAAACCCCCAGCGGGAACCTCCTACGAGCAGTACTTC. Translation: CASSFKPPAGTSYEQYF.